The 28 T cell receptor beta chains below were found in one sample sequenced in a study of shared clonotypes between healthy human individuals (TCRdb year 2020). Libraries came from the immunoSEQ multiplex PCR assay. TCRdb took this table from immuneACCESS and kept in-frame rearrangements with V and J called. Such tables lack part of the clones; where checked against another copy, unresolved V genes explain under half of the gap, and the rest is unexplained. Across this sample there are around 750,000 clones, with roughly 70% seen only once. The ten largest account for about 1.8% of the sample. The sequenced material came from memory CD4+ T cells sorted from blood. The cell subset or site label corresponds to: CD45RA-negative fraction. These receptors were collected from a woman aged 25 to 45 in good health.

The gene calls are TRBV2 and TRBJ1-1; 7 positions match TRBD1. V shed 7 bases, J shed 1 base, and the junction held 6 bases outside the gene matches. CDR1 is SNHLY and CDR2 is FYNNEI in the germline V gene. CDR3 length: 14 amino acids. Here the CDR3 reads CASTATGRNTEAFF. CDR3 DNA sequence: TGTGCCAGCACCGCGACAGGGAGGAACACTGAAGCTTTCTTT. Full variable domain (missing parts from reference TRBV2 and TRBJ1-1): EPEVTQTPSHQVTQMGQEVILRCVPISNHLYFYWYRQILGQKVEFLVSFYNNEISEKSEIFDDQFSVERPDGSNFTLKIRSTKLEDSAMYFCASTATGRNTEAFFGQGTRLTVV.

About this clone: The same CDR3 is also encoded by other DNA sequences in this sample. The CDR3 reads CASSYNTGELFF. As DNA, the CDR3 is TGTGCCAGCAGTTATAACACCGGGGAGCTGTTTTTT. The V call is TRBV6-5, the J call TRBJ2-2; D is undetermined. This CDR3 has 12 amino acids. Trimming shortened V by 3 bases and J by 2 bases, and 1 base separated the two germline ends. Germline V lookup: CDR1 MNHEY, CDR2 SVGAGI.

The chain is built from TRBV19 and TRBJ2-2; D gene ambiguous. The CDR3 covers 14 residues. V gave up 7 bases and J gave up 7 bases, with 16 bases separating them. Germline V gives CDR1 LNHDA, CDR2 SQIVND (reference sequence). CDR3 in amino acids: CASTGLRSVGELFF. CDR3 nucleotide sequence: TGTGCCAGTACGGGTCTGAGATCGGTCGGGGAGCTGTTTTTT.

CDR3 sequence reads: CAIKREFLGLYNEQFF. The CDR3 DNA reads TGTGCCATCAAGCGGGAGTTCTTGGGGTTATACAATGAGCAGTTCTTC. This rearrangement joins TRBV10-3 to TRBJ2-1, with 8 bases lining up with TRBD2. Germline trimming cut 7 bases from V and 4 bases from J; bases unmatched to any gene: 12. The V gene's germline CDR1 is ENHRY and CDR2 SYGVKD. The CDR3 runs to 16 residues.

V is TRBV2 and J is TRBJ2-3; maybe TRBD1 (5 bases). The germline V gene has CDR1 SNHLY and CDR2 FYNNEI. The ends were cut back, 6 bases at V and 6 bases at J, with 13 bases in the middle. This CDR3 is 13 amino acids long. The CDR3, as DNA: TGTGCCAGCAGGACAGACATGTCCGATACGCAGTATTTT. Its translation is CASRTDMSDTQYF.

This clone was detected once. The genes are TRBV11-3 and TRBJ2-2, with 11 bases that match TRBD2. The V gene's germline CDR1 is SGHNT and CDR2 YENEEA. Trimming removed 5 bases from V and 4 bases from J; junction bases left unmatched: 9. CDR3 length: 17 residues. Written as DNA, the CDR3 is TGTGCCAGCAGCCGAGGCACTAGCGGGAGCCGCACCGGGGAGCTGTTTTTT. Encoded protein: CASSRGTSGSRTGELFF.

A note on this clone: Other DNA sequences from this sample encode an identical CDR3 as well. J is TRBJ1-1 and V is TRBV6-1; no firm D call. Germline loops: CDR1 MNHNS, CDR2 SASEGT. Between the trimmed V and J ends, which lost 2 bases and 10 bases, there was a span of 5 bases. CDR3 length: 10 amino acids. The CDR3, as DNA: TGTGCCAGCAGTGAATATAGAGCTTTCTTT. It encodes CASSEYRAFF.

The J gene is TRBJ2-1, the V gene TRBV4-2; the match to TRBD2 covers 12 bases. CDR1 is LGHNA and CDR2 is YNFKEQ in the germline V gene. Germline trimming cut 4 bases from V and 10 bases from J; bases unmatched to any gene: 5. CDR3 length equals 14 residues. In nucleotides, the CDR3 is TGTGCCAGCAGCCTGATCGGACTAGCGGGAGAGCAGTTCTTC. Translated, it gives CASSLIGLAGEQFF.

The genes are TRBV19 and TRBJ2-7; 7 bases line up with TRBD2. Germline CDR1 and CDR2: LNHDA and SQIVND (reference sequence). V trimming: 2 bases; J trimming: 4 bases; junction bases outside the gene matches: 5. The CDR3 is made up of 14 amino acids. CDR3 loop: CASSIRLAVYEQYF. The CDR3, as DNA: TGTGCCAGTAGTATAAGGCTAGCGGTATACGAGCAGTACTTC.

This clone came up many times. J is TRBJ1-1 and V is TRBV10-3, with 9 positions matching TRBD1. This CDR3 has 14 residues. From germline, CDR1 is ENHRY and CDR2 SYGVKD. The junction had 5 bases not matched to a gene; V was cut back by 5 bases and J by 4 bases. The chain's CDR3 is CAISRQGGITEAFF. The CDR3 region has the DNA TGTGCCATCAGTAGACAGGGGGGGATCACTGAAGCTTTCTTT.

The rearrangement uses TRBV30 and TRBJ2-3; a weak D match, TRBD2 (6 bases). Trimming stripped 2 bases from V and 2 bases from J, with 14 bases between. There are 15 residues in the CDR3. Germline V lookup: CDR1 GTSNPN, CDR2 SVGIG (reference sequence). The CDR3 nucleotides read TGTGCCTGGAGTTCGGGGGAGAGGGTCACAGATACGCAGTATTTT. Protein: CAWSSGERVTDTQYF.

The chain combines TRBV27 with TRBJ2-7; 9 bases are a match to TRBD2. The junction had 6 bases not matched to a gene; V was cut back by 2 bases and J by 4 bases. The CDR3 runs to 15 residues. Germline V gives CDR1 MNHEY, CDR2 SMNVEV (reference sequence). The CDR3 DNA reads as TGTGCCAGCAGTTTAAGTAGCGGGAGTCTATACGAGCAGTACTTC. It specifies CASSLSSGSLYEQYF.

V and J are TRBV30 and TRBJ1-6; D perhaps matches TRBD1 (5 bases). V shed 3 bases and J shed 3 bases, with 18 bases lying between them. Germline values: CDR1 GTSNPN, CDR2 SVGIG (reference sequence). The CDR3 contains 17 residues. CDR3 sequence (DNA): TGTGCCTGGAGCGCTCCCGGGACCCTGATCTATAATTCACCCCTCCACTTT. Translating it yields CAWSAPGTLIYNSPLHF.

V gene TRBV13 combines with J gene TRBJ2-1; 13 bases are a match to TRBD2. V trimming: 5 bases; J trimming: 0 bases; junction bases outside the gene matches: 4. Germline values: CDR1 PRHDT, CDR2 FYEKMQ (reference sequence). This CDR3 has 17 residues. CDR3 region: CASSRLAGGLSYNEQFF. The CDR3 DNA reads TGTGCCAGCAGCCGACTAGCGGGAGGCCTCTCCTACAATGAGCAGTTCTTC.

The V call is TRBV28, the J call TRBJ2-1; 8 bases fit TRBD2. The length of the CDR3 is 15 residues. Per germline, CDR1 MDHEN and CDR2 SYDVKM. V trimming: 5 bases; J trimming: 10 bases; junction bases outside the gene matches: 13. CDR3: CASSVSGSGFREQFF. The CDR3 DNA sequence: TGTGCCAGCAGTGTAAGCGGGAGTGGATTCAGAGAGCAGTTCTTC.

This chain connects TRBV27 to TRBJ2-7; D unresolved. Germline loops: CDR1 MNHEY, CDR2 SMNVEV (reference sequence). V was cut by 2 bases and J by 2 bases, with 16 bases left in between. The CDR3 sequence is 16 residues long. The CDR3 nucleotides read TGTGCCAGCAGTTTAAGGCCCCCTTTCGCGGCCTACGAGCAGTACTTC. This encodes CASSLRPPFAAYEQYF.

The rearrangement joins TRBV27 to TRBJ1-5; D possibly corresponds to TRBD1 (5 bases). In germline, CDR1 is MNHEY, CDR2 SMNVEV (reference sequence). This CDR3 is built from 17 residues. V shed 6 bases and J shed 0 bases, with 18 bases lying between them. The CDR3 coding sequence is TGTGCCAGCAGGCCAAAGATCGACAGCTATAGCAATCAGCCCCAGCATTTT. Translation gives CASRPKIDSYSNQPQHF.

Only one count was recorded for this clone. The V gene is TRBV7-8, the J gene TRBJ2-2; D tentatively reads TRBD1 or TRBD2 (5 bases each). V dropped 6 bases and J dropped 0 bases, with 17 bases sitting between them. Germline V gene data show CDR1 as SGHVS and CDR2 as FQNEAQ. CDR3 length: 17 amino acids. The CDR3 DNA sequence: TGTGCCAGCAGAACAAACTCCGGGACGACGAACACCGGGGAGCTGTTTTTT. Translated, it gives CASRTNSGTTNTGELFF.

V gene TRBV6-1 combines with J gene TRBJ1-3; D gene unclear. Trimming removed 5 bases from V and 7 bases from J, with 9 bases in between. In germline, CDR1 is MNHNS, CDR2 SASEGT. CDR3 size: 12 residues. The CDR3 region has the DNA TGTGCCAGCAGTAGAAATTTCAACACCATATATTTT. Translation: CASSRNFNTIYF.

As to this clone: Other DNA sequences of this sample code for an identical CDR3. The chain uses TRBV5-4 and TRBJ2-5; 7 bases align to TRBD1. Germline V gene data show CDR1 as SGHNT and CDR2 as YYREEE (reference sequence). The CDR3 consists of 14 residues. Trimming took 2 bases from V and 5 from J; bases not matched to a gene: 6. CDR3 protein: CASSLGGGTETQYF. The CDR3 DNA is TGTGCCAGCAGCTTAGGGGGCGGTACGGAGACCCAGTACTTC. Variable domain in full (rest from reference TRBV5-4 and TRBJ2-5): ETGVTQSPTHLIKTRGQQVTLRCSSQSGHNTVSWYQQALGQGPQFIFQYYREEENGRGNFPPRFSGLQFPNYSSELNVNALELDDSALYLCASSLGGGTETQYFGPGTRLLVL.

The chain combines TRBV4-2 with TRBJ2-1; D is unresolved. The germline V gene has CDR1 LGHNA and CDR2 YNFKEQ. V shed 4 bases and J shed 7 bases, with 17 bases lying between them. The CDR3 totals 15 residues. This CDR3 reads CASSLNLLGANEQFF. CDR3 sequence (DNA): TGTGCCAGCAGCCTCAATCTTTTGGGCGCGAATGAGCAGTTCTTC.

The CDR3 reads CASSLGAAYGGNTIYF. The CDR3, as DNA: TGTGCCAGCAGCTTAGGGGCGGCGTACGGTGGAAACACCATATATTTT. The V call is TRBV7-2, the J call TRBJ1-3; D gene unclear. Germline assignment: CDR1 SGHTA and CDR2 FQGNSA. CDR3 length: 16 residues. Trimming cost V 1 base and J 3 bases, with 13 bases left between them.

This clone was recorded once. This chain uses TRBV6-1 with TRBJ1-4; perhaps TRBD1 as D (5 bases). The CDR3 consists of 14 residues. The germline V gene encodes CDR1 MNHNS and CDR2 SASEGT. Trimming removed 4 bases from V and 4 bases from J, with 10 bases in between. CDR3 residues: CASSGQLSNEKLFF. DNA for the CDR3: TGTGCCAGCAGTGGACAGCTTAGTAATGAAAAACTGTTTTTT.

Remarks on this clone: This clone may be a read error of a much larger clone one base away. Within the sample, other DNA sequences also encode this same CDR3. This sequence joins TRBV27 and TRBJ2-5; TRBD1 might be the D (6 bases). TRBJ2-7 explains the end of the DNA better; the J call may be wrong. The germline CDR1 and CDR2 sequences are MNHEY and SMNVEV (reference sequence). This CDR3 is 14 amino acids long. CDR3 nucleotide sequence: TGTGCCAGCAGTTTTTCACAGGGTCCCTACGAGCAGTACTTC. Residues: CASSFSQGPYEQYF.

This chain connects TRBV30 to TRBJ2-6; no reliable D call. Per germline, CDR1 GTSNPN and CDR2 SVGIG (reference sequence). Trimming left V 0 bases short and J 3 bases short, with 3 bases between. The CDR3 loop spans 13 amino acids. CDR3 in amino acids: CAWSVYGANVLTF. In DNA, the CDR3 is TGTGCCTGGAGTGTCTATGGGGCCAACGTCCTGACTTTC.

The genes are TRBV6-1 and TRBJ2-7, with 10 bases matching TRBD2. V was pared by 8 bases and J by 7 bases, with 11 bases of the junction left unmatched. This CDR3 comprises 14 residues. Per the germline V gene, CDR1 is MNHNS and CDR2 is SASEGT. The CDR3 sequence: CASPPSGGRGEQYF. The DNA for the CDR3 is TGTGCCAGCCCCCCTAGCGGGGGAAGGGGAGAGCAGTACTTC.

V and J are TRBV25-1 and TRBJ2-2; TRBD2 aligns across 13 bases. V was pared by 7 bases and J by 7 bases, with 15 bases of the junction left unmatched. Germline V lookup: CDR1 MGHDK, CDR2 SYGVNS. CDR3 length: 18 amino acids. In DNA, the CDR3 is TGTGCCAGCACCCCAGGTTTGGGACTAGCGGGACCCCACGGGGAGCTGTTTTTT. This codes for CASTPGLGLAGPHGELFF.

This clone has more than one count but fewer than ten. J is TRBJ2-2 and V is TRBV9; D might be TRBD2 (5 bases). The CDR3 runs 14 residues. Germline V gene lookup returns CDR1 SGDLS and CDR2 YYNGEE. Trimming pared 4 bases from V and 7 bases from J, leaving 14 bases between. The CDR3 sequence is CASSYRTENGELFF. The CDR3 coding sequence is TGTGCCAGCAGCTATCGGACTGAAAACGGGGAGCTGTTTTTT.